The sequence of this T cell receptor beta chain was determined in a study of cytomegalovirus exposure and HLA in healthy donors. On the study more broadly: An early release of data contained 75 million to 100 million unique TCRs, which came from HLA-typed donors. Points from the study as a whole: A later analysis, which compared TCR beta chains of equal frequency, found the HLA-associated ones more clonally expanded.

Primers: 60 Vbeta forward and 13 Jbeta reverse. Here immunoSEQ multiplex PCR was the method, and the copy in TCRdb shows in-frame clones only, minus some. This sample carries 100,000 to 150,000 clones, 70% to 85% of them seen once, and the ten largest clones take 2.6%. The length of the CDR3 is 14 residues. V lost 0 bases to trimming and J lost 6 bases, with 9 bases between them. Germline V gene data show CDR1 as SGHDT and CDR2 as YYEEEE. There are a few counts of this clone. The antigen is unknown. The sample comprised PBMCs. V is TRBV5-6 and J is TRBJ2-2, with a tentative D call TRBD1 (5 bases). The receptor comes from a woman aged 60-75 years in good health and CMV-seropositive. The CDR3 loop is CASSLGQGSGELFF. The CDR3 DNA sequence: TGTGCCAGCAGCTTGGGTCAGGGCTCCGGGGAGCTGTTTTTT. Combining the CDR3 with reference TRBV5-6 and TRBJ2-2 gives the whole variable domain DAGVTQSPTHLIKTRGQQVTLRCSPKSGHDTVSWYQQALGQGPQFIFQYYEEEERQRGNFPDRFSGHQFPNYSSELNVNALLLGDSALYLCASSLGQGSGELFFGEGSRLTVL.